This TCR beta chain was observed in a study of molecular identifiers for immune sequencing clone quantification. This clonotype was counted a few times. MiXCR was run by TCRdb on the PCR reads, yielding one entry per CDR3 protein. The sample has approximately 97,000 distinct CDR3 sequences, 20% to 25% seen once; the top ten hold under 1%. Germline-derived CDR1 and CDR2 are MNHEY and SMNVEV (reference sequence). The V gene end was trimmed by 6 bases and the J gene end by 4 bases; junction bases not matched to a gene: 6. This CDR3 has 14 amino acids. The sequence derives from a human donor in good health. Some libraries in this study had Jurkat cell RNA spiked in. Sequencing used naive CD8+ T cells from blood, with Jurkat cell RNA spiked in. Noted subset: FACS-sorted CD8+CD4-CCR7+CD45RA+ naive T cells. This sequence joins TRBV27 and TRBJ2-7; 10 bases match TRBD1. The CDR3 coding sequence is TGTGCCAGCAGCTTCGGACAGGGGGAGTACGAGCAGTACTTC. Translated, it gives CASSFGQGEYEQYF.